The TCR beta chain under discussion was sequenced for a study of cytomegalovirus exposure and HLA in healthy donors. Germline assignment: CDR1 LNHDA and CDR2 SQIVND (reference sequence). The CDR3 is made up of 13 amino acids. The V end lost 2 bases, the J end lost 11 bases, and 12 bases lay between the germline ends. Sampled while nominally healthy, donors likely had unrecorded immune exposures. A multiplex PCR was run with 60 Vbeta primers and 13 Jbeta primers. Original data processing: Counted up in a later analysis, unique TCR beta chains came to some 72 million, with some 9.9 million shared. The repertoire was sequenced with immunoSEQ multiplex PCR; TCRdb's copy has only in-frame clones and lacks some. Clone size and the V and J calls come from that table; the DNA yielded D and trimming. This sample lists under 250,000 clones; its ten largest clones have about 1%.

The V and J genes are TRBV19 and TRBJ2-2; tentative D call: TRBD1 (5 bases). Sequencing was performed on PBMCs. The clonotype originates from a girl aged 2-9 years in good health and CMV-seropositive. CDR3 in DNA: TGTGCCAGTAGTATACGTAGCCAGGGCGAGCTGTTTTTT. Translated, it gives CASSIRSQGELFF.